The 10 T cell receptor beta chains below come from one sample, sequenced in a study of vaccination and CD4 T cells after COVID-19. The study sequenced cultured CD4+ T cell DNA using the Oncomine TCR Beta short-read assay. TCRdb re-called the PCR reads through MiXCR, storing one row per CDR3 protein. The data show more than 20,000 distinct CDR3 sequences, around 45% seen once. These receptors have no identified antigens. Documented treatment: approximately 11-day PBMC culture with coronavirus spike peptide pools or control peptides (ViraFEST assay). The sequencing sample was made of CD4+ T cells from blood, cultured in vitro. These receptors all come from a human donor who had recovered from COVID-19.

The chain combines TRBV6-5 with TRBJ2-7, with 8 positions matching TRBD1. The CDR3 extends over 13 amino acids. The V gene's germline CDR1 is MNHEY and CDR2 SVGAGI. V lost 2 bases and J lost 4; bases outside the gene matches: 1. CDR3 protein: CASSYGDRYEQYF. CDR3 nucleotide sequence: TGTGCCAGCAGTTACGGGGACAGGTACGAGCAGTACTTC.

This clonotype occurred a few times. The chain recombines TRBV20-1 with TRBJ2-2, with D possibly TRBD2 on 6 matching bases. Germline CDR1 DFQATT, CDR2 SNEGSKA (reference sequence). The CDR3 totals 14 residues. V lost 3 bases and J 4 bases, leaving 12 bases between the germline ends. The CDR3 here is CSASFAGSTGELFF. The DNA of the CDR3 is TGCAGTGCTAGTTTCGCGGGAAGCACCGGGGAGCTGTTTTTT.

The V and J genes are TRBV6-2 or TRBV6-3 and TRBJ2-6; D might be TRBD2 (6 bases). The V end lost 6 bases, the J end lost 2 bases, and 14 bases lay between the germline ends. Germline V CDR1 and CDR2: MNHEY, SVGEGT. This CDR3 is 16 amino acids long. CDR3 nucleotide sequence: TGTGCCAGCAGCATAACTACGGGGGCTGGGGCCAACGTCCTGACTTTC. Residues: CASSITTGAGANVLTF.

CDR3 in amino acids: CAWSLEVNQPQHF. Here the CDR3 DNA reads TGTGCCTGGAGTCTCGAGGTCAATCAGCCCCAGCATTTT. This chain links TRBV30 with TRBJ1-5; D call uncertain. Between the trimmed V and J ends, which lost 2 bases and 3 bases, there was a span of 8 bases. The CDR3 runs 13 residues. Germline lookup yields CDR1 GTSNPN and CDR2 SVGIG (reference sequence). Full variable domain (rest looked up from reference TRBV30 and TRBJ1-5): SQTIHQWPATLVQPVGSPLSLECTVEGTSNPNLYWYRQAAGRGLQLLFYSVGIGQISSEVPQNLSASRPQDRQFILSSKKLLLSDSGFYLCAWSLEVNQPQHFGDGTRLSIL.

This clonotype appeared a few times. The chain carries TRBV15 and TRBJ2-2, with 7 bases fitting TRBD2. CDR3 length: 16 residues. The germline CDR1 and CDR2 sequences are LNHNV and YYDKDF (reference sequence). With V trimmed by 8 bases and J by 3 bases, 12 bases remained unmatched. CDR3 residues: CATHGEGGPYTGELFF. DNA of the CDR3: TGTGCCACCCACGGGGAGGGAGGGCCTTACACCGGGGAGCTGTTTTTT.

This clonotype turned up a few times. This chain joins TRBV7-9 and TRBJ1-1, with D maybe TRBD1 (5 bases). Trimming shortened V by 1 base and J by 11 bases, and 17 bases separated the two germline ends. The CDR3 contains 14 residues. The V gene's germline CDR1 is SEHNR and CDR2 FQNEAQ (reference sequence). The CDR3 loop is CASSLDWTTTSAFF. In DNA, the CDR3 is TGTGCCAGCAGCTTAGACTGGACAACTACTAGCGCTTTCTTT. The entire variable domain, with the rest obtained from reference TRBV7-9 and TRBJ1-1, is as follows: DTGVSQNPRHKITKRGQNVTFRCDPISEHNRLYWYRQTLGQGPEFLTYFQNEAQLEKSRLLSDRFSAERPKGSFSTLEIQRTEQGDSAMYLCASSLDWTTTSAFFGQGTRLTVV.

This clonotype was picked up a small number of times. This rearrangement joins TRBV7-9 to TRBJ2-3; 7 bases are a match to TRBD2. The CDR3 spans 15 residues. After removal of 5 bases from V and 2 bases from J, the junction contained 7 bases not matched to a gene. The V gene's germline CDR1 is SEHNR and CDR2 FQNEAQ (reference sequence). The CDR3 region has the DNA TGTGCCAGCAGCGAACCTAGCGGCCTCACAGATACGCAGTATTTT. As protein: CASSEPSGLTDTQYF.

The chain carries TRBV2 and TRBJ2-5; D is uncertain. Germline V gene lookup returns CDR1 SNHLY and CDR2 FYNNEI. Trimming removed 11 bases at V and 2 bases at J, with 9 bases between. This CDR3 is built from 11 residues. Here the CDR3 DNA reads TGTGCCCTCAGTGATCAAGAGACCCAGTACTTC. It specifies CALSDQETQYF.

This clonotype was detected only a few times. The chain links TRBV7-9 to TRBJ1-1; a weak D match, TRBD1 (6 bases). Looked up from germline, CDR1 is SEHNR and CDR2 is FQNEAQ (reference sequence). There are 15 residues in the CDR3. The V and J ends lost 4 bases and 4 bases respectively, with 16 bases between them. CDR3 protein: CASSSYRARSTEAFF. The CDR3 nucleotides are TGTGCCAGCAGCTCTTACAGGGCGCGAAGCACTGAAGCTTTCTTT. The full variable domain, rest sourced from reference TRBV7-9 and TRBJ1-1, is DTGVSQNPRHKITKRGQNVTFRCDPISEHNRLYWYRQTLGQGPEFLTYFQNEAQLEKSRLLSDRFSAERPKGSFSTLEIQRTEQGDSAMYLCASSSYRARSTEAFFGQGTRLTVV.

This clonotype turned up a few times. This sequence joins TRBV2 and TRBJ2-5; D is possibly TRBD2 (6 bases). Germline loops: CDR1 SNHLY, CDR2 FYNNEI. V was pared by 7 bases and J by 7 bases, with 16 bases between. The CDR3 loop spans 13 amino acids. This CDR3 reads CASKGGGVVTQYF. The CDR3 DNA reads as TGTGCCAGCAAGGGCGGAGGGGTAGTGACCCAGTACTTC.